This entry concerns a single T cell receptor beta chain. Its antigen is currently not known. No quality values exist for individual bases; no much larger clone is one base distant. The germline V gene specifies SGHDN as CDR1 and FVKESK as CDR2. V and J lose 0 bases and 5 bases, and a span of 16 bases separates them. The CDR3 runs 16 amino acids, cysteine and phenylalanine included. Only CDR3 DNA is held: 48 bases, read in frame from base 1. This specimen comes from a study of graft-versus-host responses after intestinal transplantation (dated by TCRdb to about 2021). Turning to the overall study: The transplants that recipients got were multivisceral, liver-intestinal, or isolated intestinal. All recipients received anti-thymocyte globulin induction followed by maintenance tacrolimus and steroids for two to four years. Bulk TCR-beta CDR3 sequencing was used to track graft-versus-host and host-versus-graft alloreactive T cell clones in the graft, circulation and bone marrow after intestinal transplantation. Alloreactive clones were identified by sequencing pre-transplant mixed lymphocyte reaction products and comparing them with unstimulated pre-transplant donor and recipient T cells. A cohort of more than 20 intestinal transplant recipients, including one retransplant, was enrolled, and a few patients lacking pretransplant specimens were excluded. A peak of at least 4% donor T cells among recipient peripheral blood mononuclear cells was the definition used for donor T cell macrochimerism. Rather than going through the commercial service, samples from a few later patients were sequenced in-house on an Illumina MiSeq and processed with MiXCR.

Library method: the immunoSEQ multiplex PCR assay. For most patients, high-throughput TCR-beta CDR3 sequencing of genomic DNA was performed by Adaptive Biotechnologies. The authors' pipeline ran thus. TCR sequencing data for around 20 patients were retrieved from Adaptive's ImmunoSEQ software; a few other patients were processed with MiXCR and VDJtools. CDR3 nucleotide sequences shared by donor and recipient were removed because the origin of these sequences could not be assigned. Alloreactive clones required at least 2-fold expansion over unstimulated cells and minimum CFSE-low frequency of 0.002% (template counts) or 0.001% (read counts). Mappable clones were those detected in sequenced pre-transplant spleen, lymph node, or MLR CFSE-low populations of the donor or recipient. Cumulative frequency of alloreactive clones was calculated as a percentage of all sequences weighted by copy number. Not all clones reach the TCRdb copy of this immuneACCESS table, which keeps in-frame sequences only. Checked studies attribute under half of the gap to unresolved V genes and leave the rest unexplained. D and trimming were read from the DNA, whereas the V and J calls and clone size are those reported in that table. The sample table contains over 65,000 clones; only one count was recorded for around 93% of them. Approximately 0.7% of the sample lies in the top ten.

General findings and caveats noted by the study authors: In patients with donor T cell macrochimerism, the allografts had high GvH to HvG T cell clonal ratios. Conclusions were limited by the relatively low number and heterogeneity of intestinal transplant patients. Early after transplant, declines in HvG clones were associated with peak levels of circulating GvH clones. GvH clones were detected in recipient bone marrow, and some of these GvH clones were observed earlier in ileal mucosa or blood, consistent with an intestinal mucosal origin.

Blood samples were collected up to 4 times in the first month after transplant and then at least monthly when available. The clonotype originates from a human patient who received an intestinal transplant, so some T cells may come from the graft donor. The chain couples TRBV14 to TRBJ2-5, with the D gene tentatively TRBD1 or TRBD2, based on 5 matching bases in each. The input for sequencing was PBMCs, taken 98 days after intestinal transplantation. The encoded CDR3 is CASSQDEAGWRETQYF. The nucleotides read TGTGCCAGCAGCCAAGATGAGGCAGGGTGGAGGGAGACCCAGTACTTC.